This is a list of T cell receptor beta chains from one sample in a study of T cells in Graves' hyperthyroidism and ophthalmopathy. MiXCR, applied by TCRdb to the multiplex PCR reads, yields one record per CDR3 protein. The profile shows 500,000 to 800,000 distinct CDR3 sequences, just under 45% of them singletons. Sequenced material: peripheral blood or thyroid tissue (not recorded which). The receptors derive from an adult man with Graves' disease, either hyperthyroidism or ophthalmopathy (not recorded which). Both conserved end residues are part of each CDR3. D genes are given only for firm matches. Some rows have no size entry. The others give once, few or many, or a class for an expanded clone.

d_call	clone_size	j_call	v_call	cdr3_nt	cdr3_aa
NA	NA	TRBJ1-2	TRBV20-1	TGCAGTGCTATAGATAGCAATCGCTACACCTTC	CSAIDSNRYTF
NA	NA	TRBJ1-5	TRBV9	TGTGCCAGCAGCGTAGGGGGGCGGTTTAATCAGCCCCAGCATTTT	CASSVGGRFNQPQHF
NA	NA	TRBJ1-1	TRBV29-1	TGCAGCGTTGGAAATTTAGGGACTTTT	CSVGNLGTF
TRBD1	NA	TRBJ1-6	TRBV10-3	TGTGCCATCAGCGTCCGGGACAGGGACATAAATTCACCCCTCCACTTT	CAISVRDRDINSPLHF
NA	few	TRBJ1-2	TRBV20-1	TGCAGTGCTAGTTACGGGGTTGGCTACACCTTC	CSASYGVGYTF
TRBD1	many	TRBJ1-2	TRBV10-3	TGTGCCATCAAGCGGGACAGGGAGTTTGATGGCTACACCTTC	CAIKRDREFDGYTF
NA	many	TRBJ1-2	TRBV5-1	TGCGCCAGCGGAACCGGGTCCAGGGATGGCTACACCTTC	CASGTGSRDGYTF
NA	few	TRBJ1-5	TRBV12-3/TRBV12-4	TGTGCCAGCAGTTTAACGGACAACCTCAATCAGCCCCAGCATTTT	CASSLTDNLNQPQHF
TRBD1	NA	TRBJ1-4	TRBV13	TGTGCCAGCAGTACCACAGGGGGCGTCGAAAAACCGTTTTTT	CASSTTGGVEKPFF
NA	few	TRBJ1-1	TRBV7-9	TGTGCCAGCAGCTTAATGTGGGCAAAAGAAAAGAACACTGAAGCTTTCTTT	CASSLMWAKEKNTEAFF
NA	NA	TRBJ1-1	TRBV7-6	TGTGCCAGCAGCCGTTTGACAGGAGTCACTGAAGCTTTCTTT	CASSRLTGVTEAFF
NA	many	TRBJ1-5	TRBV29-1	TGCAGCGCCTCACGGGGTAGCAATCAGCCCCAGCATTTT	CSASRGSNQPQHF
NA	many	TRBJ2-7	TRBV7-9	TGTGCCAGCAGTCTGGACATCTACGAGCAGTACTTC	CASSLDIYEQYF
TRBD1	NA	TRBJ2-5	TRBV7-8	TGTGCCAGCAGCCAAGGAACAGGGGGTCGCCAAGAGACCCAGTACTTC	CASSQGTGGRQETQYF
NA	many	TRBJ1-4	TRBV5-1	TGCGCCAGCAGCTACTCCGGGGCCGTAACTAATGAAAAACTGTTTTTT	CASSYSGAVTNEKLFF
NA	few	TRBJ1-2	TRBV6-1	TGTGCCAGCTCACCATCGGGACTAGATGGCTACACCTTC	CASSPSGLDGYTF
NA	many	TRBJ2-5	TRBV29-1	TGCAGCGCCACCGACAGGAGCCAAGAGACCCAGTACTTC	CSATDRSQETQYF
NA	many	TRBJ2-5	TRBV7-2	TGTGCCAGCAGCTTAACAGGGCCCGAGACCCAGTACTTC	CASSLTGPETQYF
NA	NA	TRBJ1-5	TRBV19	TGTGCCAGTAGTGGCTCGGACCCATATAGCAATCAGCCCCAGCATTTT	CASSGSDPYSNQPQHF
NA	few	TRBJ2-7	TRBV19	TGTGCCAGTAGCAAGAAAGGGGGGGACTTACCCTACGAGCAGTACTTC	CASSKKGGDLPYEQYF
NA	NA	TRBJ2-5	TRBV19	TGTGCCAGTAGTATAGATCTTCGGCAGACCCAGTACTTC	CASSIDLRQTQYF
TRBD1	NA	TRBJ1-2	TRBV29-1	TGCAGCGTCAAGACAGGGGGCAGCTATGGCTACACCTTC	CSVKTGGSYGYTF
NA	NA	TRBJ1-2	TRBV12-3/TRBV12-4	TGTGCCAGCACTCCCAATACAAGAGTCTATGGCTACACCTTC	CASTPNTRVYGYTF
TRBD1	few	TRBJ1-5	TRBV24-1	TGTGCCACCAGTGATTGGACAGGGGGAAGCAATCAGCCCCAGCATTTT	CATSDWTGGSNQPQHF
NA	few	TRBJ2-5	TRBV7-2	TGTGCCAGCAGCACATTAGCGGTCTTGGAGACCCAGTACTTC	CASSTLAVLETQYF
NA	few	TRBJ1-1	TRBV9	TGTGCCAGCAGCCAACTGACTCTGAACACTGAAGCTTTCTTT	CASSQLTLNTEAFF
NA	once	TRBJ2-5	TRBV24-1	TGTGCCACCAGTGAAGGAGGCATGAACCAAGAGACCCAGTACTTC	CATSEGGMNQETQYF
NA	few	TRBJ2-6	TRBV6-5	TGTGCCAGCAGTTACGGGGGAACTGGGGCCAACGTCCTGACTTTC	CASSYGGTGANVLTF
NA	once	TRBJ2-5	TRBV10-3	TGTGCCAGCAGTGAGAGGCCAGGGGAAGGGGAGACCCAGTACTTC	CASSERPGEGETQYF
NA	NA	TRBJ2-7	TRBV20-1	TGCAGTGCTAGAGATATTAGGAGACCCTCCTACGAGCAGTACTTC	CSARDIRRPSYEQYF
TRBD1	many	TRBJ1-1	TRBV5-1	TGTGCCAGCAGCCTGGGACAGCCGAACACTGAAGCTTTCTTT	CASSLGQPNTEAFF
NA	NA	TRBJ2-1	TRBV24-1	TGTGCCACCAGTGAGGGGGGTCGTGCGGACAATGAGCAGTTCTTC	CATSEGGRADNEQFF
TRBD1	few	TRBJ2-7	TRBV7-2	TGTGCCAGCAGCGTAAGCCCAGGGGGCGGGTACGAGCAGTACTTC	CASSVSPGGGYEQYF
TRBD2	few	TRBJ2-5	TRBV7-9	TGTGCCAGCAGCTCCGGGACTAGCGGGGGGAACCAAGAGACCCAGTACTTC	CASSSGTSGGNQETQYF
NA	NA	TRBJ1-4	TRBV7-9	TGTGCCAGCAGCTCCACCACGGGGAGCAATGAAAAACTGTTTTTT	CASSSTTGSNEKLFF
TRBD1	few	TRBJ1-5	TRBV2	TGTGCCAGCGTTGGACAGGGGGCAAATCAGCCCCAGCATTTT	CASVGQGANQPQHF
TRBD2	few	TRBJ2-7	TRBV20-1	TGCAGTGCTAGAGGGGTTGGAGCGGGAGCTCCTCAGTACTTC	CSARGVGAGAPQYF
TRBD1	NA	TRBJ2-5	TRBV6-5	TGTGCCAGCAGACCGGGGACAGGGGGTAAAAGGACGGAGACCCAGTACTTC	CASRPGTGGKRTETQYF
NA	few	TRBJ1-6	TRBV20-1	TGCAGTGCTAGAGATGGGGGGCTAGGTTCACCCCTCCACTTT	CSARDGGLGSPLHF
NA	once	TRBJ1-2	TRBV7-9	TGTGCCAGCAGCTCCGCGGGGGGATATGGCTGCACCTTC	CASSSAGGYGCTF